The 21 T cell receptor beta chains below were found in one sample sequenced in a study of blood T cell repertoires in COVID-19. Repertoires were generated with immunoSEQ multiplex PCR, while TCRdb's copy carries only in-frame clones and drops some. The sample includes 130,000 to 150,000 clones, roughly 84% of them seen just once. The sequencing input was peripheral blood. The source of these receptors is a human donor in a cohort sampled during active COVID-19.

The gene calls are TRBV4-1 and TRBJ1-2; unclear D gene. The CDR3 totals 15 residues. V was cut by 0 bases and J by 4 bases, with 12 bases left in between. Germline V gene data show CDR1 as MGHRA and CDR2 as YSYEKL. CDR3 bases: TGCGCCAGCAGCCAAGATTGGGCCTCCCTCTATGGCTACACCTTC. Amino acid sequence: CASSQDWASLYGYTF.

The V and J genes are TRBV7-9 and TRBJ1-2; 8 nucleotides align to TRBD1. CDR1 is SEHNR, CDR2 FQNEAQ, per germline (reference sequence). There are 13 residues in the CDR3. V was clipped by 5 bases and J by 7 bases; unmatched bases: 6. In DNA form, the CDR3 reads TGTGCCAGCAGCCCACCAGGGGGCTTTGGCTACACCTTC. It translates to CASSPPGGFGYTF.

The V call is TRBV7-2, the J call TRBJ1-4, with TRBD1 matching over 7 bases. CDR3 length: 16 amino acids. Trimming removed 2 bases from V and 4 bases from J; junction bases left unmatched: 7. Per germline, CDR1 SGHTA and CDR2 FQGNSA. CDR3 sequence: CASSLSSTGVNEKLFF. CDR3 nucleotides: TGTGCCAGCAGCTTATCTTCAACAGGGGTTAATGAAAAACTGTTTTTT.

This chain links TRBV19 with TRBJ2-1, with D possibly matching TRBD1 (6 bases). CDR3 length equals 16 residues. The V end lost 5 bases, the J end lost 1 base, and 15 bases lay between the germline ends. Germline values: CDR1 LNHDA, CDR2 SQIVND (reference sequence). This CDR3 is CASSLPRTGSYNEQFF. In nucleotides, the CDR3 is TGTGCCAGTAGTCTCCCCCGTACAGGGTCCTACAATGAGCAGTTCTTC. Together with reference TRBV19 and TRBJ2-1, the CDR3 gives the full variable domain: DGGITQSPKYLFRKEGQNVTLSCEQNLNHDAMYWYRQDPGQGLRLIYYSQIVNDFQKGDIAEGYSVSREKKESFPLTVTSAQKNPTAFYLCASSLPRTGSYNEQFFGPGTRLTVL.

V usage is TRBV18 and J usage is TRBJ1-1; TRBD1 is a possible D gene (6 bases). CDR3 length: 15 amino acids. Germline values: CDR1 KGHSH, CDR2 LQKENI. Trimming cost V 0 bases and J 5 bases, with 13 bases left between them. The CDR3 reads CASSPPRGSYTEAFF. The CDR3 DNA reads TGTGCCAGCTCACCACCCAGGGGTTCATATACTGAAGCTTTCTTT.

The chain employs TRBV19 and TRBJ1-5, with no clear D. Per germline, CDR1 LNHDA and CDR2 SQIVND (reference sequence). Trimming took 0 bases from V and 9 from J, leaving 15 bases between them. The CDR3 has 15 amino acids. This CDR3 reads CASSIDLFGSGPQHF. DNA of the CDR3: TGTGCCAGTAGTATAGATCTTTTCGGGTCTGGGCCCCAGCATTTT.

The chain recombines TRBV6-5 with TRBJ2-5; 9 bases are a match to TRBD2. CDR1 and CDR2 (germline): MNHEY, SVGAGI. V trimming: 5 bases; J trimming: 4 bases; junction bases outside the gene matches: 5. The CDR3 spans 14 residues. CDR3 in DNA: TGTGCCAGCAGTCGCGGGGGGGCCGTAGAGACCCAGTACTTC. This encodes CASSRGGAVETQYF.

The CDR3: CASSTRLGGGTDTQYF. The DNA of the CDR3 is TGTGCCAGCTCAACCAGATTAGGGGGAGGCACAGATACGCAGTATTTT. This chain connects TRBV18 to TRBJ2-3; TRBD1 might be the D (6 bases). This CDR3 is built from 16 residues. Deletions cut 5 bases from V and 1 base from J, with 16 bases between. Germline-derived CDR1 and CDR2 are KGHSH and LQKENI.

This clone was picked up one time. This chain uses TRBV19 with TRBJ2-3, with 11 bases matching TRBD1. The junction had 10 bases not matched to a gene; V was cut back by 5 bases and J by 6 bases. CDR1 LNHDA and CDR2 SQIVND come from the germline V gene (reference sequence). The CDR3 loop spans 16 amino acids. CDR3 nucleotides: TGTGCCAGTAGTTGGCGGGACAGGGGGACCGAGGATACGCAGTATTTT. This translates into CASSWRDRGTEDTQYF.

The rearrangement links TRBV5-1 to TRBJ1-2; a possible D gene is TRBD1 (5 bases). The V end was cut by 4 bases, the J end by 8 bases, with 18 bases between. In germline, CDR1 is SGHRS, CDR2 YFSETQ. This CDR3 is 14 amino acids long. The CDR3 DNA follows: TGCGCCAGCAGCCCCCAAAGAAGGGGCGACGGCTACACCTTC. It yields the protein CASSPQRRGDGYTF.

The rearrangement links TRBV7-9 to TRBJ2-3; the D gene is possibly TRBD1 (5 bases). The CDR3 is 17 residues long. V lost 5 bases to trimming and J lost 0 bases, with 18 bases between them. Germline assignment: CDR1 SEHNR and CDR2 FQNEAQ (reference sequence). This CDR3 reads CASSATPTGASTDTQYF. The CDR3, as DNA: TGTGCCAGCAGCGCCACGCCTACAGGTGCTAGCACAGATACGCAGTATTTT.

The chain couples TRBV6-1 to TRBJ2-4; 12 bases agree with TRBD1. Germline V CDR1 and CDR2: MNHNS, SASEGT. The CDR3 spans 17 residues. With 4 bases clipped from V and 0 bases from J, the junction kept 4 bases outside the gene matches. The CDR3 nucleotides read TGTGCCAGCAGTGCGGGACAGGGGGCCGAAGCCAAAAACATTCAGTACTTC. Residues: CASSAGQGAEAKNIQYF.

This clone was detected only once. This chain joins TRBV6-2 or TRBV6-3 and TRBJ2-7, with D possibly matching TRBD1 (6 bases). The V gene lost 0 bases and the J gene lost 7 bases, with 19 bases spanning the gap. Germline-derived CDR1 and CDR2 are MNHEY and SVGEGT. The CDR3 covers 16 residues. CDR3: CASSYSGHTPSGEQYF. CDR3 coding DNA: TGTGCCAGCAGTTACTCGGGACATACCCCTTCGGGGGAGCAGTACTTC.

This chain connects TRBV11-3 to TRBJ2-3; 12 positions agree with TRBD2. The CDR3 sequence is 16 residues long. The V and J ends lost 4 bases and 3 bases, in that order; junction bases with no gene match: 5. Germline V lookup: CDR1 SGHNT, CDR2 YENEEA. CDR3 coding DNA: TGTGCCAGCAGCTGGACTAGCGGGGAAGGGACAGATACGCAGTATTTT. Protein product: CASSWTSGEGTDTQYF.

The sample holds a few counts of this clone. The rearrangement uses TRBV6-2 or TRBV6-3 and TRBJ2-1; TRBD2 matches 7 bases. The CDR3 sequence is 15 residues long. Germline assignment: CDR1 MNHEY and CDR2 SVGEGT. V lost 5 bases to trimming and J lost 4 bases; unmatched junction nucleotides: 8. The CDR3 region is CASSHGTILYNEQFF. The CDR3 DNA is TGTGCCAGCAGTCACGGGACTATTCTATACAATGAGCAGTTCTTC.

The gene calls are TRBV4-3 and TRBJ1-5; 9 bases match TRBD1. Germline lookup yields CDR1 LGHNA and CDR2 YSLEER. The CDR3 loop spans 14 amino acids. V dropped 4 bases and J dropped 4; count of bases not matched to a gene: 2. Here the CDR3 reads CASSLDRGNQPQHF. The CDR3 DNA reads as TGCGCCAGCAGCCTGGACAGGGGAAATCAGCCCCAGCATTTT.

V usage is TRBV5-5 and J usage is TRBJ1-2, with D unclear. Germline CDR1 reads SGHKS; CDR2 reads YYEKEE (reference sequence). The length of the CDR3 is 13 residues. With 3 bases removed from V and 1 base from J, the gap between germline ends came to 7 bases. Here the CDR3 DNA reads TGTGCCAGCAGCTGGGAGGTTAACTATGGCTACACCTTC. Amino acid sequence: CASSWEVNYGYTF.

The genes are TRBV24-1 and TRBJ1-2; perhaps TRBD1 as D (5 bases). Trimming shortened V by 3 bases and J by 8 bases, and 9 bases separated the two germline ends. The CDR3 runs to 12 residues. Germline CDR1 reads KGHDR; CDR2 reads SFDVKD. This CDR3 reads CATSDLWGGYTF. CDR3 in DNA: TGTGCCACCAGTGATCTTTGGGGCGGCTACACCTTC.

The rearrangement joins TRBV7-9 to TRBJ1-4; D gene ambiguous. With 1 base removed from V and 2 bases from J, the gap between germline ends came to 8 bases. Germline values: CDR1 SEHNR, CDR2 FQNEAQ (reference sequence). The CDR3 length is 15 residues. In nucleotides, the CDR3 is TGTGCCAGCAGCTTAGGCGGGCGGACTAATGAAAAACTGTTTTTT. Translated: CASSLGGRTNEKLFF.

This chain connects TRBV2 to TRBJ1-5; D not resolved. V was clipped by 10 bases and J by 2 bases, with 9 bases between them. The V gene's germline CDR1 is SNHLY and CDR2 FYNNEI. This CDR3 contains 12 residues. The CDR3 DNA reads as TGTGCCACGACTTCGGGCAATCAGCCCCAGCATTTT. It encodes CATTSGNQPQHF.

The rearrangement joins TRBV7-9 to TRBJ1-1; D remains ambiguous. The ends were cut back, 5 bases at V and 0 bases at J, with 16 bases in the middle. The CDR3 is 16 amino acids. The germline gives CDR1 SEHNR, CDR2 FQNEAQ (reference sequence). The CDR3 sequence: CASSGTSPGLNTEAFF. The DNA for the CDR3 is TGTGCCAGCAGCGGCACGTCCCCTGGCTTGAACACTGAAGCTTTCTTT.